The T cell receptor (beta chain) described here comes from a study of early T cells in non-severe SARS-CoV-2 infection. The overall study: Sequencing input comprised bulk RNA from unsorted whole blood; chain pairing was not available.

Between the trimmed V and J ends, which lost 1 base and 1 base, there was a span of 14 bases. The CDR3 has 15 amino acids. Germline V gene data show CDR1 as SQVTM and CDR2 as ANQGSEA. Individual cDNA molecules received unique molecular identifiers during library preparation. MiXCR, applied by TCRdb to the 5' RACE reads, yields one record per CDR3 protein. The data hold about 64,000 distinct CDR3 sequences, with 8% to 9% observed a single time. A remark on this clonotype: Its antigen is not known.

Findings of the study overall: Reliance on VDJdb matching favored anti-spike CD8 responses; private and CD4 specificities were missed.

The chain employs TRBV29-1 and TRBJ2-7, with TRBD1 as a possible D gene (6 bases). This clonotype originated in an adult who was a healthcare worker with PCR-confirmed SARS-CoV-2 infection or an uninfected control (not recorded which). Source: whole blood, taken at baseline. CDR3 DNA sequence: TGCAGCGTTGAAGGTACGGGACAAAATTCCTACGAGCAGTACTTC. It encodes CSVEGTGQNSYEQYF.